Presented here are 18 T cell receptor delta chains from one specimen sequenced in a study of DNA immune sequencing with unique molecular identifiers. All 8 TRDV and 4 TRDJ genes were targeted in 32-plex amplification of genomic DNA. The library had 12-nucleotide UMIs introduced over roughly 3 barcoding cycles, then a second adapter PCR. TCRdb used CATT to re-call clones from the multiplex PCR reads. Of approximately 5,000 delta-chain clones in the sample, roughly an eighth were seen once. Sequencing used gamma-delta T cells enriched from blood buffy coat, or unenriched PBMCs (not recorded which). The receptor set was obtained from a human donor in good health.

This clone occurred many times. The CDR3 sequence: CACDTGGYGSWDTRQMFF. The CDR3 DNA follows: TGTGCCTGTGACACTGGGGGATACGGCTCCTGGGACACCCGACAGATGTTTTTC. The chain has TRDV2 and TRDJ3; TRDD3 matches 11 bases. This CDR3 is 18 amino acids long. Germline assignment: CDR1 GEAIGNYY and CDR2 EKD. The trim removed 1 base at V and 0 bases at J, leaving 1 base unmatched.

This clone was counted a single time. With a far larger clone one base away, a read error is the likely cause. CDR3 coding DNA: TGTGCTCTTGGGGAACCCAGAATGTGGACACGGGCCCCTCTTACTGGGGGATTGGGTCTCACCGATAAAATCATCTTT. It specifies CALGEPRMWTRAPLTGGLGLTDKIIF. The V gene call is TRDV1, and the J gene call is absent; the table's D call, TRDD3, has no DNA check behind it. The germline CDR1 and CDR2 sequences are TSWWSYY and QGS. The CDR3 has 26 residues.

This clone came up a few times. The chain couples TRDV2 to TRDJ1, with a possible D match to TRDD3 (6 bases). The CDR3 has 15 amino acids. Germline lookup yields CDR1 GEAIGNYY and CDR2 EKD. Trimming removed 3 bases from V and 0 bases from J, with 13 bases in between. The CDR3 DNA sequence: TGTGCCTGTGACCCCCTACTGGGAAACACCGATAAACTCATCTTT. As protein: CACDPLLGNTDKLIF.

In this sample, this clone turned up a few times. TCRdb pairs this DNA with a much larger clone's protein that differs at residue 12, likely a read error; the protein shown was translated from the DNA. The chain joins TRDV2 to TRDJ1, with 7 bases aligning to TRDD3. The CDR3 runs 18 residues. The V gene end was trimmed by 3 bases and the J gene end by 1 base; junction bases not matched to a gene: 16. Germline V gives CDR1 GEAIGNYY, CDR2 EKD. CDR3 residues: CACDPLMGETASTDKLIF. The CDR3 DNA reads as TGTGCCTGTGACCCCCTAATGGGGGAAACCGCGAGCACCGATAAACTCATCTTT.

This clone was recorded a few times. A far bigger clonotype differs at one base, so this is likely a read error. Other DNA sequences in this specimen translate into the identical CDR3. This chain connects TRDV2 to TRDJ1, with 9 positions matching TRDD3. The CDR3 is 19 residues long. Germline V gene lookup returns CDR1 GEAIGNYY and CDR2 EKD. CDR3 residues: CACSPLRPGVGDNTDKLIF. CDR3 nucleotide sequence: TGTGCCTGTTCCCCGCTACGGCCGGGGGTGGGGGATAACACCGATAAACTTATCTTT.

This chain uses TRDV1 with TRDJ1, with 10 bases lining up with TRDD3. The J gene, absent from TCRdb, was called here by matching the DNA to germline. The germline V gene encodes CDR1 TSWWSYY and CDR2 QGS. There are 25 residues in the CDR3. Trimming cost V 0 bases and J 1 base; bases outside gene matches: 29. The DNA for the CDR3 is TGTGCTCTTGGGGAACTAAAATACCGCCATCGGGTGCTCGTACTGGGGGATCCGGCCACCGATAAACTCATCTTT. This codes for CALGELKYRHRVLVLGDPATDKLIF.

This clone has ten or more counts. The gene calls are TRDV2 and TRDJ1; 11 bases map to TRDD3. J lost 3 bases, V lost 3 bases, and 8 bases had no gene match. Per germline, CDR1 GEAIGNYY and CDR2 EKD. CDR3 length: 16 amino acids. CDR3 sequence: CACDPILGDNSDKLIF. Here the CDR3 DNA reads TGTGCCTGTGACCCCATACTGGGGGATAACTCCGATAAACTCATCTTT.

This clone was picked up a small number of times. The chain carries TRDV1 and TRDJ1; TRDD3 matches at 10 bases. In germline, CDR1 is TSWWSYY, CDR2 QGS. V was clipped by 0 bases and J by 2 bases; unmatched bases: 12. The CDR3 spans 19 residues. In nucleotides, the CDR3 is TGTGCTCTTGGGGAACTAGGGGCGCTGGGGGATAGGGCTACCGATAAACTCATCTTT. This encodes CALGELGALGDRATDKLIF.

This clone has more than one count but fewer than ten. The translation of this DNA and the TCRdb protein of a much larger clone differ at residue 10, probably owing to a read error; the protein shown here is translated from the DNA. DNA for the CDR3: TGTGCCTGTGACCCGTGGGGGAACACCAATAAACTCATCTTT. Translation: CACDPWGNTNKLIF. The J gene is TRDJ1, the V gene TRDV2; 7 bases map to TRDD3. Germline CDR1 and CDR2: GEAIGNYY and EKD. The CDR3 spans 14 residues.

This clone was picked up a small number of times. The protein TCRdb gives is from a much larger clone and does not agree with this DNA's translation at residue 14, likely a read error; the protein shown here comes from the DNA. This sequence joins TRDV2 and TRDJ1, with 10 bases that match TRDD3. The CDR3 is 18 residues long. Germline V gives CDR1 GEAIGNYY, CDR2 EKD. The CDR3 bases are TGTGCCTGTGACGCTATTAGTACTGGGGGATTCCTCACCAATAAACTCATCTTT. It codes for CACDAISTGGFLTNKLIF.

This clone was seen only a few times. A far larger clone lies a single base away; this is likely a read error. CDR3 in DNA: TGTGCCTGTGACTCTGGGACCGATAAACTCATCTTT. Amino acids: CACDSGTDKLIF. The gene calls are TRDV2 and TRDJ1, with D maybe TRDD3 (5 bases). V dropped 3 bases and J dropped 2 bases, with 6 bases sitting between them. CDR3 length: 12 amino acids. CDR1 is GEAIGNYY and CDR2 is EKD in the germline V gene.

This clone was seen ten or more times. For this DNA, TCRdb reports the protein of a much larger clone, which diverges at residue 7, most likely from a read error; the protein presented here is translated directly from the DNA. CDR3 bases: TGTGCCTGTGACAAGCTGTGGGATACGCAGGCCGATAAACTCATCTTT. It is translated as CACDKLWDTQADKLIF. The rearrangement joins TRDV2 to TRDJ1; 8 nucleotides align to TRDD3. The CDR3 length is 16 residues. The germline gives CDR1 GEAIGNYY, CDR2 EKD. Trimming removed 2 bases from V and 3 bases from J; junction bases left unmatched: 10.

In its sample, this clone was seen a few times. The likely explanation is a read error, given a far larger clone one base away. Other DNA sequences in this specimen translate into the identical CDR3. This rearrangement joins TRDV2 to TRDJ3; TRDD3 is a possible D gene (5 bases). The CDR3 consists of 20 residues. In germline, CDR1 is GEAIGNYY, CDR2 EKD. The CDR3 sequence: CACDTLGTTNGSWDTRQMFF. CDR3 DNA sequence: TGTGCCTGTGACACCTTGGGGACCACGAACGGCTCCTGGGACACCCGTCAGATGTTTTTC.

The chain uses TRDV1 and TRDJ1; 8 positions agree with TRDD3. Since TCRdb gives no J gene, matching the DNA to germline was used here to assign it. J lost 0 bases, V lost 8 bases, and 8 bases had no gene match. The CDR3 totals 15 residues. Germline loops: CDR1 TSWWSYY, CDR2 QGS. CDR3 coding DNA: TGTGCTCTTCGTGGGGGATCTCGGTACACCGATAAACTCATCTTT. It yields the protein CALRGGSRYTDKLIF.

As regards this clone: With a much larger clone just one base away, this may be a read error. The sample carries other DNA sequences with the same CDR3. The J gene is TRDJ3, the V gene TRDV2; the D gene is possibly TRDD3 (6 bases). In germline, CDR1 is GEAIGNYY, CDR2 EKD. The CDR3 covers 18 residues. CDR3 loop: CACDQILGGHWDTRQMFF. In DNA form, the CDR3 reads TGTGCCTGTGACCAAATCTTGGGGGGCCACTGGGACACCCGACAGATGTTCTTC.

This clone counts as medium-sized. The same CDR3 is also encoded by other DNA sequences in this sample. This chain uses TRDV2 with TRDJ3; TRDD3 matches 11 bases. Germline V gives CDR1 GEAIGNYY, CDR2 EKD. The length of the CDR3 is 18 residues. With 3 bases clipped from V and 0 bases from J, the junction kept 3 bases outside the gene matches. CDR3 bases: TGTGCCTGTGACGTACTGGGGGATAGCTCCTGGGACACCCGACAGATGTTTTTC. It yields the protein CACDVLGDSSWDTRQMFF.

This clone is labeled as large. The same CDR3 is also encoded by other DNA sequences in this sample. V usage is TRDV2 and J usage is TRDJ1, with 11 bases aligning to TRDD3. Germline CDR1 is GEAIGNYY and CDR2 is EKD. Losses at the gene ends were 3 bases for V and 4 bases for J; bases not matched to a gene: 6. CDR3 length: 15 residues. Written as DNA, the CDR3 is TGTGCCTGTGACCTACTGGGGGATAGGGGCGATAAACTCATCTTT. Amino acids: CACDLLGDRGDKLIF.

The table lists this clone with many counts. With a far larger clone one base away, a read error is the likely cause. This chain's CDR3 is CACTQLGDRDDKLIF. Here the CDR3 DNA reads TGTGCCTGTACCCAACTGGGGGATAGGGACGATAAACTCATCTTT. The chain carries TRDV2 and TRDJ1; 11 bases line up with TRDD3. Trimming took 6 bases from V and 4 from J; bases not matched to a gene: 9. The CDR3 is 15 residues long. Germline CDR1 reads GEAIGNYY; CDR2 reads EKD.